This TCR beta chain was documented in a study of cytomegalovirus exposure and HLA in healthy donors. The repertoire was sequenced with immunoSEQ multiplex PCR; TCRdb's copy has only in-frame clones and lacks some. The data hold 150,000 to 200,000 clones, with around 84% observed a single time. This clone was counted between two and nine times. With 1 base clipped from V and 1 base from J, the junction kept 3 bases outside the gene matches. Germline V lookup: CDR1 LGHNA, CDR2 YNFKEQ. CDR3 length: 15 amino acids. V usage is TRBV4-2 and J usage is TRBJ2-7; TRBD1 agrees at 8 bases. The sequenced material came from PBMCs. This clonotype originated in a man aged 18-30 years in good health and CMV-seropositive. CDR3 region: CASSQGTGSSYEQYF. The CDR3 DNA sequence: TGTGCCAGCAGCCAAGGGACAGGGAGTTCCTACGAGCAGTACTTC.